The subject of this entry is one T cell receptor beta chain. The data originate from a study of blood T cell repertoires in COVID-19. TCRdb's table, derived via immunoSEQ multiplex PCR, lists solely in-frame clones and lacks some. The table includes some 490,000 clones, about 85% detected once. Germline-derived CDR1 and CDR2 are SGHVS and FQNEAQ. Trimming took off 5 bases at V and 4 bases at J, with 9 bases between the two ends. The CDR3 loop spans 13 amino acids. The sample was PBMCs or T cells enriched from blood (not recorded which). The chain recombines TRBV7-8 with TRBJ1-3; tentatively, D is TRBD1 (6 bases). The origin of this receptor is a woman in her sixties or seventies who had recovered from COVID-19. This CDR3 reads CASSAGTGNTIYF. The CDR3 DNA follows: TGTGCCAGCAGCGCCGGGACAGGAAACACCATATATTTT.